This is a list of T cell receptor beta chains from one sample in a study of blood T cells in healthy people across ages. TCRdb recomputed calls from the 5' RACE reads with MiXCR, one row per CDR3 protein. This sample has more than 700,000 distinct CDR3 sequences, with about 55% found just once. The material sequenced was blood. These receptors were collected from an elderly man in good health. Both conserved end residues are part of each CDR3. D genes are given only for firm matches. Only some rows state a clone size, as once, few, many or a class for expanded clones.

abundance	j_gene	v_gene	d_gene	CDR3aa	CDR3nt
-	TRBJ2-3	TRBV20-1	-	CSARDGGQHTGTQYF	TGCAGTGCTAGAGATGGTGGACAGCACACAGGTACGCAGTATTTT
-	TRBJ2-4	TRBV5-1	-	CASSLDTVGEQYF	TGCGCCAGCAGCTTGGATACAGTGGGGGAGCAGTACTTC
-	TRBJ2-3	TRBV7-8	TRBD2	CASSLALAGPPITDTQYF	TGTGCCAGCAGCTTAGCACTAGCGGGACCACCAATCACAGATACGCAGTATTTT
medium-sized	TRBJ2-2	TRBV2	TRBD1	CASRDRAETGELFF	TGTGCCAGCCGGGACAGGGCCGAAACCGGGGAGCTGTTTTTT
once	TRBJ1-1	TRBV5-1	-	CASSWVRRGSTEAFF	TGCGCCAGCAGCTGGGTCCGCAGGGGAAGCACTGAAGCTTTCTTT
once	TRBJ2-1	TRBV6-2/TRBV6-3	-	CASTQVGEQFF	TGTGCCAGCACCCAAGTTGGTGAGCAGTTCTTC
few	TRBJ2-5	TRBV12-3/TRBV12-4	-	CASSDGKRRQETQYF	TGTGCCAGCAGTGACGGAAAACGGAGACAAGAGACCCAGTACTTC
few	TRBJ2-3	TRBV15	TRBD1	CATSREKTGGNTDTQYF	TGTGCCACCAGCAGAGAGAAGACAGGGGGCAACACAGATACGCAGTATTTT
-	TRBJ2-7	TRBV5-1	-	CASSPRTDPYEQYF	TGCGCCAGCAGCCCCAGGACAGACCCTTACGAGCAGTACTTC
-	TRBJ2-1	TRBV5-1	TRBD1	CASSSSRDRGPYEQFF	TGCGCCAGCAGCTCGTCCCGGGACAGGGGACCCTACGAGCAGTTCTTC
few	TRBJ2-7	TRBV3-1	-	CASSQDFGRRDEQYF	TGTGCCAGCAGCCAAGATTTCGGGAGAAGGGACGAGCAGTACTTC
-	TRBJ1-4	TRBV12-3/TRBV12-4	-	CASSLTVFREYGLFF	TGTGCCAGCAGTTTGACAGTATTCAGGGAATACGGACTGTTTTTT
few	TRBJ2-3	TRBV7-2	TRBD1	CASSPKTGPGDRYAYF	TGTGCCAGCAGCCCCAAGACAGGCCCCGGGGACAGATACGCGTATTTT
-	TRBJ2-3	TRBV5-6	-	CASSLAGRESTDTQYF	TGTGCCAGCAGCTTGGCCGGGAGAGAAAGCACAGATACGCAGTATTTT
-	TRBJ1-6	TRBV19	TRBD1	CASTRDRSSSPLHF	TGTGCCAGTACCCGGGACAGGTCGAGTTCACCCCTCCACTTT
few	TRBJ2-7	TRBV12-3/TRBV12-4	TRBD2	CASSSSRRLATYEQYF	TGTGCCAGCAGTTCCTCCCGACGACTAGCGACCTACGAGCAGTACTTC
-	TRBJ2-7	TRBV6-5	-	CASSPQGLENEQYF	TGTGCCAGCAGCCCCCAGGGGTTGGAAAACGAGCAGTACTTC
-	TRBJ1-1	TRBV11-1	-	CASSSGSKAFF	TGTGCCAGCAGCTCCGGATCGAAAGCTTTCTTT
few	TRBJ2-7	TRBV11-2	-	CASSLAPRTRYEQYF	TGTGCCAGCAGCTTAGCCCCAAGGACCCGCTACGAGCAGTACTTC
-	TRBJ2-3	TRBV20-1	TRBD2	CSGSPSSGGVDTQYF	TGCAGTGGGAGTCCCAGCAGCGGGGGGGTAGATACGCAGTATTTT
-	TRBJ1-5	TRBV6-1	-	CASSGTQGIGQPQHF	TGTGCCAGCAGTGGGACACAGGGCATAGGTCAGCCCCAGCATTTT
-	TRBJ2-7	TRBV5-6	-	CASSLGPLGYEQYF	TGTGCCAGCAGCTTGGGGCCACTTGGCTACGAGCAGTACTTC
-	TRBJ2-1	TRBV2	-	CASSPGPQETQFF	TGTGCCAGCAGTCCAGGACCCCAAGAGACCCAGTTCTTC